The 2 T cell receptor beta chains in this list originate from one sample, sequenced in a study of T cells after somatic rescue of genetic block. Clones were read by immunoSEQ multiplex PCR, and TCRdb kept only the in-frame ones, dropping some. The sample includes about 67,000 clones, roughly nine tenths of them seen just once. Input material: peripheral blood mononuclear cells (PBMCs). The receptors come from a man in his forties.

CDR3 protein: CASSYSSGGSSKEQYF. For the CDR3, the DNA is TGTGCCAGCAGTTACTCGAGTGGCGGGAGTTCTAAAGAGCAGTACTTC. J is TRBJ2-7 and V is TRBV6-5, with 7 bases lining up with TRBD2. The CDR3 contains 16 residues. V lost 0 bases and J lost 7; bases outside the gene matches: 12. CDR1 MNHEY and CDR2 SVGAGI come from the germline V gene.

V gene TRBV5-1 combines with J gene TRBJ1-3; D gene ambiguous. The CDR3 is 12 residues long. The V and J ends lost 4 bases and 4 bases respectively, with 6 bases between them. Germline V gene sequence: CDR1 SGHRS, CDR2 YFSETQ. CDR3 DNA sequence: TGCGCCAGCAGCCCGACAGGAAACACCATATATTTT. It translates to CASSPTGNTIYF. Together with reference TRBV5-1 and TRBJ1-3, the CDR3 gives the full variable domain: KAGVTQTPRYLIKTRGQQVTLSCSPISGHRSVSWYQQTPGQGLQFLFEYFSETQRNKGNFPGRFSGRQFSNSRSEMNVSTLELGDSALYLCASSPTGNTIYFGEGSWLTVV.